This entry is about one T cell receptor (beta chain). Germline V CDR1 and CDR2: MRHNA, SNTAGT. The CDR3 loop spans 13 amino acids. Trimming took off 6 bases at V and 5 bases at J, with 10 bases between the two ends. Repertoires were generated with immunoSEQ multiplex PCR, while TCRdb's copy carries only in-frame clones and drops some. The sample includes tens of thousands of clones, 70% to 90% of them seen just once. The data were taken from a study of T cell changes during pregnancy in multiple sclerosis. This material consisted of CD8+ T cells from peripheral blood mononuclear cells, taken in the first trimester of pregnancy. This sequence originates from a female donor in good health, enrolled as a control in a pregnancy study. The V and J genes are TRBV6-4 and TRBJ2-2, with D tentatively TRBD1 (6 bases). CDR3 sequence (DNA): TGTGCCAGCAGCCGGACAGTAACCGGGGAGCTGTTTTTT. Its protein is CASSRTVTGELFF.